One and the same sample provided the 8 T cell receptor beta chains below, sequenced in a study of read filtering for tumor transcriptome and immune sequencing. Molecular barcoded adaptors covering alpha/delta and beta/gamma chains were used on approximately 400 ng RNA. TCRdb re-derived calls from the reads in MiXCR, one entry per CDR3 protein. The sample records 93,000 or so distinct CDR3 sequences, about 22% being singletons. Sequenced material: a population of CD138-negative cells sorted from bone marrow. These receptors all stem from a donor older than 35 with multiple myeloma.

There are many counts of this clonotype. This CDR3 reads CASSSGLERNLYNEQFF. In DNA, the CDR3 is TGTGCCAGCAGCTCGGGACTAGAAAGAAACCTATACAATGAGCAGTTCTTC. V and J are TRBV3-1 and TRBJ2-1, with TRBD2 identical over 8 bases. Per the germline V gene, CDR1 is LGHDT and CDR2 is YNNKEL (reference sequence). V lost 5 bases and J lost 4; bases outside the gene matches: 13. This CDR3 is 17 amino acids long.

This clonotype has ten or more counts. CDR3 in amino acids: CASSENSPEAFF. Written as DNA, the CDR3 is TGCGCCAGCAGCGAAAACTCTCCTGAAGCTTTCTTT. The chain uses TRBV5-1 and TRBJ1-1; unclear D gene. CDR1 is SGHRS, CDR2 YFSETQ, per germline. This CDR3 contains 12 residues. Deletions cut 4 bases from V and 6 bases from J, with 10 bases between.

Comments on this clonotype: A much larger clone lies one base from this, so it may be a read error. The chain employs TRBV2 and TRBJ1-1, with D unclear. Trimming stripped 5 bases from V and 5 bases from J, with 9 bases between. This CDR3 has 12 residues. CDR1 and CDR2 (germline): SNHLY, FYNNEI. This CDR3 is CASSYRRTEAFF. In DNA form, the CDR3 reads TGTGCCAGCAGTTACCGGCGGACTGAAGCTTTCTTT.

The CDR3 bases are TGCGCCAGCAGCGCGGAACAGGGGGGAGAGACCCAGTACTTC. Translated: CASSAEQGGETQYF. The rearrangement links TRBV5-1 to TRBJ2-5, with 8 bases aligning to TRBD1. The germline CDR1 and CDR2 sequences are SGHRS and YFSETQ. The CDR3 is made up of 14 amino acids. With V trimmed by 4 bases and J by 4 bases, 6 bases remained unmatched.

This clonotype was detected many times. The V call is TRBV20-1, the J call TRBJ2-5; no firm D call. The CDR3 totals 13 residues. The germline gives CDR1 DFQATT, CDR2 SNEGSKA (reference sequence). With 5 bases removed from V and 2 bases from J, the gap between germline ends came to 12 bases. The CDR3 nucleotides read TGCAGTGCTCCTCATCAAGCTCAAGAGACCCAGTACTTC. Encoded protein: CSAPHQAQETQYF.

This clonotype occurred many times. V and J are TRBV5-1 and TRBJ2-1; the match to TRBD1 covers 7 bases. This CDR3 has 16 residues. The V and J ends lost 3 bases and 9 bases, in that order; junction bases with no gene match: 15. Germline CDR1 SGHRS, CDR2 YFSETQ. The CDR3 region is CASSYYRGVGSSEQFF. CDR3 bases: TGCGCCAGCAGCTACTACAGGGGAGTTGGGTCCAGTGAGCAGTTCTTC.

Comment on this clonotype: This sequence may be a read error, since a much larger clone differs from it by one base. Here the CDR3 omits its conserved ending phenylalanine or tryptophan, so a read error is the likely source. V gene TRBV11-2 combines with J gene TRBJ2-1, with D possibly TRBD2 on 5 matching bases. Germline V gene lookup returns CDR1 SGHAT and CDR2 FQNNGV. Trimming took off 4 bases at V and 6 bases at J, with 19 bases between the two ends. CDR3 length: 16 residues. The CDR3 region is CASSSYPGVDRNEQFI. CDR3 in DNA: TGTGCCAGCAGCTCGTACCCCGGGGTTGACCGCAATGAGCAGTTCATC.

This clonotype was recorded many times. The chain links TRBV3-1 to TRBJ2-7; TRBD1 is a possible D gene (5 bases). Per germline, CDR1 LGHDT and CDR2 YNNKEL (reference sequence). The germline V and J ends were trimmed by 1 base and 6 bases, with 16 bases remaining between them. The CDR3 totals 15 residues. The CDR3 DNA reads TGTGCCAGCAGCCAAGTAGCAGGACACCCTGGCGAGCAGTACTTC. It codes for CASSQVAGHPGEQYF.